These T cell receptor beta chains were read from a single sample in a study of shared clonotypes between healthy human individuals. Generated by immunoSEQ multiplex PCR, the TCRdb table keeps only in-frame clones and is missing some. This table holds about 2.4 million clones, roughly nine tenths found once. Sequencing used naive CD4+ T cells sorted from blood. These receptors were collected from a young man in good health. Each CDR3 is given with its conserved first and last residue. The D gene is left open where the match is weak. Clone size is not always given. Where it is, it says once, few, many or a class for expanded clones.

CDR3 length	V gene	D gene	clone size	J gene	CDR3 DNA	CDR3 protein
16	TRBV5-1	TRBD1	.	TRBJ2-7	TGCGCCAGCAGCTTGGCCTTACAGGGGGGCTCCTACGAGCAGTACTTC	CASSLALQGGSYEQYF
15	TRBV5-1	.	.	TRBJ1-1	TGCGCCAGCAGCTTGTTTGGGGGATCGGGCACTGAAGCTTTCTTT	CASSLFGGSGTEAFF
19	TRBV18	.	.	TRBJ1-4	TGTGCCAGCTCACCAAGGCCCACTTTAGACGGAGGGGGTAATGAAAAACTGTTTTTT	CASSPRPTLDGGGNEKLFF
13	TRBV6-5	TRBD1	.	TRBJ1-2	TGTGCCAGCAGAGGCGGACAGGGAGAATGCTACACCTTC	CASRGGQGECYTF
14	TRBV19	.	.	TRBJ2-2	TGTGCCAGTAGTAGAACGGGCGACACCGGGGAGCTGTTTTTT	CASSRTGDTGELFF
16	TRBV28	TRBD1	.	TRBJ1-6	TGTGCCAGCAGTCAGGACAGGGCAATTTTAAATTCACCCCTCCACTTT	CASSQDRAILNSPLHF
15	TRBV6-1	TRBD2	.	TRBJ2-3	TGTGCCAGCAGTATAGCGGGGGGTAGCACAGATACGCAGTATTTT	CASSIAGGSTDTQYF
16	TRBV5-4	.	.	TRBJ2-4	TGTGCCAGCAGTCCTTCGCAGACAGTAGCCAAAAACATTCAGTACTTC	CASSPSQTVAKNIQYF
15	TRBV2	.	.	TRBJ1-4	TGTGCCAGCAGTGAATCTCCTCTCGGCCGGGAAAAACTGTTTTTT	CASSESPLGREKLFF
16	TRBV16	.	.	TRBJ1-4	TGTGCCAGCAGCCAATCTAAGAGGGCAACTAATGAAAAACTGTTTTTT	CASSQSKRATNEKLFF
13	TRBV6-5	TRBD1	once	TRBJ2-7	TGTGCCAGCAGATGGGCAGGGGGCAACGAGCAGTACTTC	CASRWAGGNEQYF
15	TRBV6-5	.	.	TRBJ2-7	TGTGCCAGCAGGATGGGGTTCGGGAGCTCCTACGAGCAGTACTTC	CASRMGFGSSYEQYF
14	TRBV6-5	.	few	TRBJ1-5	TGTGCCAGCAGCCGCAGCGTGGGGGGACAGCCCCAGCATTTT	CASSRSVGGQPQHF
13	TRBV7-8	.	.	TRBJ1-1	TGTGCCAGCAGCTTTATCCTTGGGGCTGAAGCTTTCTTT	CASSFILGAEAFF
16	TRBV11-2	TRBD2	.	TRBJ2-1	TGTGCCAGCAGCCCGGGACTAGCGGGGAGATACAATGAGCAGTTCTTC	CASSPGLAGRYNEQFF
14	TRBV6-1	.	once	TRBJ2-1	TGTGCCAGCAGGGTGAGGGTGTCGCCTAGTGAGCAGTTCTTC	CASRVRVSPSEQFF
15	TRBV30	.	.	TRBJ2-3	TGTGCCTGGTCCAGCGGGCCACTCTTCACAGATACGCAGTATTTT	CAWSSGPLFTDTQYF
15	TRBV2	.	.	TRBJ1-5	TGTGCCAGCAGTTCAGGGGAAAGGGGTAGTCAGCCCCAGCATTTT	CASSSGERGSQPQHF
15	TRBV19	.	.	TRBJ2-5	TGTGCCAGTAGCCGTCCCGAGGCTGGCCAAGAGACCCAGTACTTC	CASSRPEAGQETQYF
12	TRBV29-1	.	.	TRBJ1-5	TGCAGCGCCAGAACTAGCAATCAGCCCCAGCATTTT	CSARTSNQPQHF
15	TRBV5-1	TRBD1	.	TRBJ2-7	TGCGCCAGCAGCCCCGGGACAGGGGGACCCTACGAGCAGTACTTC	CASSPGTGGPYEQYF
17	TRBV2	.	.	TRBJ2-6	TGTGCCAGCAACTTTGGAGGCCCAAGCTCTGGGGCCAACGTCCTGACTTTC	CASNFGGPSSGANVLTF
16	TRBV25-1	.	.	TRBJ2-3	TGTGCCAGCAGTGAATCTCAGGGGCACGGCACAGATACGCAGTATTTT	CASSESQGHGTDTQYF
14	TRBV30	TRBD2	.	TRBJ2-7	TGTGCCTGGAGTCCAACTAGCGGGAGGTACGAGCAGTACTTC	CAWSPTSGRYEQYF
14	TRBV7-6	TRBD2	.	TRBJ2-7	TGTGCCAGCAGTCTAGCGGGTAACCTGGGCGAGCAGTACTTC	CASSLAGNLGEQYF
14	TRBV30	.	.	TRBJ1-4	TGTGCCTGGAGTGTACTACTGTTTAATGAAAAACTGTTTTTT	CAWSVLLFNEKLFF
15	TRBV6-1	TRBD2	.	TRBJ2-1	TGTGCCAGCAGTACGGGACTAGCGGGAGATGATGAGCAGTTCTTC	CASSTGLAGDDEQFF
13	TRBV9	.	.	TRBJ2-1	TGTGCCAGCAATCAGGGGGGCTACAATGAGCAGTTCTTC	CASNQGGYNEQFF